The 32 T cell receptor beta chains in this list originate from one sample, sequenced in a study of siplizumab effects on memory and regulatory T cells. Clones were sequenced by immunoSEQ multiplex PCR, and TCRdb holds only the in-frame ones, with some missing. The sample has more than 45,000 clones; roughly 97% are singletons. The sequencing sample was made of naive CD4+ T cells sorted from blood. Receptor source: a human donor in good health.

J is TRBJ2-2 and V is TRBV11-2; maybe TRBD2 (5 bases). The V gene's germline CDR1 is SGHAT and CDR2 FQNNGV. There are 15 residues in the CDR3. V was clipped by 4 bases and J by 4 bases, with 13 bases between them. Here the CDR3 reads CASSSGIDRTGELFF. CDR3 DNA sequence: TGTGCCAGCAGCTCCGGGATCGATCGCACCGGGGAGCTGTTTTTT.

This CDR3 is CASSVAWGTSGSGTGELFF. CDR3 sequence (DNA): TGTGCCAGCAGCGTAGCGTGGGGGACTAGCGGGAGCGGCACCGGGGAGCTGTTTTTT. The V gene is TRBV9, the J gene TRBJ2-2, with 14 nucleotides matching TRBD2. This CDR3 has 19 amino acids. With V trimmed by 0 bases and J by 4 bases, 8 bases remained unmatched. The germline gives CDR1 SGDLS, CDR2 YYNGEE.

This chain uses TRBV4-1 with TRBJ2-3, with D perhaps matching TRBD1 (5 bases). The germline V gene encodes CDR1 MGHRA and CDR2 YSYEKL. The germline V and J ends were trimmed by 7 bases and 1 base, with 12 bases remaining between them. This CDR3 is 14 amino acids long. The CDR3 is CASTKTRGTDTQYF. In DNA form, the CDR3 reads TGCGCCAGCACCAAGACCAGGGGCACAGATACGCAGTATTTT.

The V gene is TRBV5-1, the J gene TRBJ1-3, with D unresolved. In germline, CDR1 is SGHRS, CDR2 YFSETQ. V dropped 3 bases and J dropped 0 bases, with 4 bases sitting between them. The CDR3 has 13 amino acids. The CDR3 DNA follows: TGCGCCAGCAGCTGGAGCTCTGGAAACACCATATATTTT. Translation gives CASSWSSGNTIYF.

The chain couples TRBV28 to TRBJ1-3, with 7 positions matching TRBD1. The V and J ends lost 4 bases and 0 bases, in that order; junction bases with no gene match: 9. Per the germline V gene, CDR1 is MDHEN and CDR2 is SYDVKM. The CDR3 loop spans 17 amino acids. The CDR3 DNA is TGTGCCAGCAGTTCACCCCCCGGGACAGCCTCTGGAAACACCATATATTTT. Amino acid sequence: CASSSPPGTASGNTIYF.

The J gene is TRBJ1-3, the V gene TRBV5-1; D is unclear. V lost 4 bases, J lost 0 bases, and 14 bases lay in between. The CDR3 has 16 residues. Germline assignment: CDR1 SGHRS and CDR2 YFSETQ. CDR3 nucleotides: TGCGCCAGCAGCGGCGGCCCGGGGATCTCTGGAAACACCATATATTTT. Its translation is CASSGGPGISGNTIYF.

The chain combines TRBV27 with TRBJ2-5; D is unresolved. The CDR3 runs 13 residues. Trimming pared 7 bases from V and 4 bases from J, leaving 13 bases between. Germline CDR1 is MNHEY and CDR2 is SMNVEV (reference sequence). CDR3 coding DNA: TGTGCCAGCACCCGGCGAGTGCTAGAGACCCAGTACTTC. Translation: CASTRRVLETQYF.

The chain is built from TRBV6-5 and TRBJ2-7, with D tentatively TRBD1 (5 bases). Germline CDR1 MNHEY, CDR2 SVGAGI. With 6 bases removed from V and 6 bases from J, the gap between germline ends came to 15 bases. This CDR3 spans 13 amino acids. CDR3 DNA sequence: TGTGCCAGCAGCCCCTCCAGGGATTCCGAGCAGTACTTC. As protein: CASSPSRDSEQYF.

The chain uses TRBV11-3 and TRBJ2-3; 7 bases are shared with TRBD1. CDR3 length: 16 residues. Per germline, CDR1 SGHNT and CDR2 YENEEA. V lost 1 base to trimming and J lost 3 bases; unmatched junction nucleotides: 7. CDR3 DNA: TGTGCCAGCAGCTTAGGAAGGGGACAGCGTACAGATACGCAGTATTTT. This gives the protein CASSLGRGQRTDTQYF.

This clone was detected only once. CDR3 residues: CASSVELAGAPEQFF. The CDR3 DNA reads TGCGCCAGCAGTGTGGAACTAGCGGGAGCCCCCGAGCAGTTCTTC. The chain recombines TRBV10-1 with TRBJ2-1; 11 bases are a match to TRBD2. Germline CDR1 is WNHNN and CDR2 is SYGVQD (reference sequence). This CDR3 has 15 residues. Trimming took 4 bases from V and 10 from J; bases not matched to a gene: 9.

The V gene is TRBV4-2, the J gene TRBJ2-7; 9 bases map to TRBD2. This CDR3 region has 17 residues. The J segment lost 5 bases and the V segment lost 4 bases, leaving 15 bases of the junction unmatched. Germline CDR1 LGHNA, CDR2 YNFKEQ. The CDR3 protein is CASSRQIGEREVNEQYF. The CDR3 DNA reads as TGTGCCAGCAGCCGCCAAATAGGGGAGCGGGAGGTCAACGAGCAGTACTTC.

The J gene is TRBJ1-2, the V gene TRBV29-1, with TRBD1 matching over 8 bases. CDR1 is SQVTM and CDR2 is ANQGSEA in the germline V gene. This CDR3 region has 17 residues. V shed 4 bases, J shed 4 bases, and the junction held 17 bases outside the gene matches. The DNA for the CDR3 is TGCAGCGTTGGCAGTAAGCAGGGGGCTAAAGGGCCCTATGGCTACACCTTC. Encoded protein: CSVGSKQGAKGPYGYTF. Full variable domain (missing parts from reference TRBV29-1 and TRBJ1-2): SAVISQKPSRDICQRGTSLTIQCQVDSQVTMMFWYRQQPGQSLTLIATANQGSEATYESGFVIDKFPISRPNLTFSTLTVSNMSPEDSSIYLCSVGSKQGAKGPYGYTFGSGTRLTVV.

This chain joins TRBV18 and TRBJ2-5; D is uncertain. Trimming took off 0 bases at V and 7 bases at J, with 12 bases between the two ends. The CDR3 extends over 14 amino acids. Germline CDR1 KGHSH, CDR2 LQKENI. The CDR3 loop reads CASSPPMAPGTQYF. CDR3 DNA sequence: TGTGCCAGCTCACCACCGATGGCCCCTGGGACCCAGTACTTC. Supplemented by reference TRBV18 and TRBJ2-5, the full variable domain reads NAGVMQNPRHLVRRRGQEARLRCSPMKGHSHVYWYRQLPEEGLKFMVYLQKENIIDESGMPKERFSAEFPKEGPSILRIQQVVRGDSAAYFCASSPPMAPGTQYFGPGTRLLVL.

The rearrangement uses TRBV29-1 and TRBJ2-5, with D hard to call. This CDR3 has 9 amino acids. Trimming took 8 bases from V and 2 from J, leaving 3 bases between them. The germline V gene encodes CDR1 SQVTM and CDR2 ANQGSEA. CDR3 nucleotide sequence: TGCAGCTCTCAAGAGACCCAGTACTTC. Translated, it gives CSSQETQYF.

The rearrangement uses TRBV6-5 and TRBJ2-1, with D possibly TRBD2 on 5 matching bases. The V end lost 5 bases, the J end lost 0 bases, and 11 bases lay between the germline ends. Germline V gene lookup returns CDR1 MNHEY and CDR2 SVGAGI. This CDR3 has 15 residues. The CDR3 region is CASSTSQSSYNEQFF. The DNA for the CDR3 is TGTGCCAGCAGTACTAGTCAGAGCTCCTACAATGAGCAGTTCTTC.

Of note for this clone: The junction does not match germline at one end; this may be a read error. This rearrangement joins TRBV7-7 to TRBJ2-1; 13 bases are shared with TRBD2. CDR1 and CDR2 from the germline V gene are SSHAT and FNYEAQ (reference sequence). This CDR3 is 18 amino acids long. CDR3 sequence reads: CASSLVLTGTSGTNEQFF. For the CDR3, the DNA is TGTGCTAGCAGCTTAGTGCTTACCGGGACTAGCGGGACCAATGAGCAGTTCTTC.

The chain links TRBV7-8 to TRBJ1-5, with D unresolved. The V gene's germline CDR1 is SGHVS and CDR2 FQNEAQ. V shed 3 bases and J shed 5 bases, with 14 bases lying between them. The CDR3 consists of 15 residues. CDR3 amino acids: CASSFSRELYQPQHF. CDR3 nucleotides: TGTGCCAGCAGCTTCAGCAGAGAGTTGTATCAGCCCCAGCATTTT.

V is TRBV19 and J is TRBJ2-6; D may be TRBD1 (5 bases). Germline CDR1 and CDR2: LNHDA and SQIVND (reference sequence). V dropped 1 base and J dropped 4 bases, with 8 bases sitting between them. This CDR3 is 15 amino acids long. The CDR3 nucleotides read TGTGCCAGTAGTATAGCAGGGCCGGGGGCCAACGTCCTGACTTTC. Amino acid sequence: CASSIAGPGANVLTF. Variable domain in full (rest from reference TRBV19 and TRBJ2-6): DGGITQSPKYLFRKEGQNVTLSCEQNLNHDAMYWYRQDPGQGLRLIYYSQIVNDFQKGDIAEGYSVSREKKESFPLTVTSAQKNPTAFYLCASSIAGPGANVLTFGAGSRLTVL.

The CDR3 bases are TGTGCCAGCTCACCCCGGGCTGGGGCGGGAGGAAAGACAGATACGCAGTATTTT. It codes for CASSPRAGAGGKTDTQYF. The chain combines TRBV18 with TRBJ2-3; 8 bases align to TRBD2. The germline V gene has CDR1 KGHSH and CDR2 LQKENI. The CDR3 has 18 amino acids. The V gene end was trimmed by 3 bases and the J gene end by 3 bases; junction bases not matched to a gene: 14.

The gene calls are TRBV5-1 and TRBJ1-1; 7 bases map to TRBD1. V was pared by 2 bases and J by 5 bases, with 6 bases of the junction left unmatched. Per germline, CDR1 SGHRS and CDR2 YFSETQ. The CDR3 consists of 14 residues. CDR3 region: CASSLRQGWTEAFF. The CDR3 region has the DNA TGCGCCAGCAGCTTACGACAGGGTTGGACTGAAGCTTTCTTT.

The gene calls are TRBV5-6 and TRBJ2-7, with D uncertain. Germline CDR1 and CDR2: SGHDT and YYEEEE. Trimming cost V 0 bases and J 9 bases, with 10 bases left between them. The CDR3 is made up of 12 amino acids. CDR3 in amino acids: CASSLALDAQYF. CDR3 in DNA: TGTGCCAGCAGCTTGGCCCTCGATGCGCAGTACTTC.

The V call is TRBV5-4, the J call TRBJ2-7; possible D gene TRBD2, 6 bases. There are 13 residues in the CDR3. V gave up 2 bases and J gave up 0 bases, with 6 bases separating them. Germline values: CDR1 SGHNT, CDR2 YYREEE (reference sequence). DNA for the CDR3: TGTGCCAGCAGCTTCGGGAGCTCCTACGAGCAGTACTTC. This sequence encodes CASSFGSSYEQYF.

This clone was observed a handful of times. The V call is TRBV30, the J call TRBJ1-1, with TRBD1 matching 9 bases. Germline lookup yields CDR1 GTSNPN and CDR2 SVGIG (reference sequence). The CDR3 has 14 residues. V gave up 3 bases and J gave up 5 bases; unmatched junction bases: 7. The CDR3 loop is CAWSGDRVATEAFF. The CDR3, as DNA: TGTGCCTGGAGCGGGGACAGGGTTGCGACTGAAGCTTTCTTT.

Of note for this clone: Since no conserved phenylalanine or tryptophan closes the CDR3, a read error is the likely cause. This chain joins TRBV2 and TRBJ2-3; no clear D gene. The CDR3 consists of 12 residues. Germline CDR1 and CDR2: SNHLY and FYNNEI. V was trimmed by 4 bases and J by 4 bases, leaving 6 bases between them. The CDR3 DNA follows: TGTGCCAGCAGTGGGTTTTCAGATACGCAGTATCTT. This codes for CASSGFSDTQYL.

The chain joins TRBV19 to TRBJ1-1; D is perhaps TRBD1 (6 bases). The CDR3 runs to 15 residues. The V end was cut by 9 bases, the J end by 3 bases, with 20 bases between. CDR1 is LNHDA and CDR2 is SQIVND in the germline V gene (reference sequence). CDR3 sequence (DNA): TGTGCCAGCCGTGAACCGGGGGCCAGTCACACTGAAGCTTTCTTT. Translating it yields CASREPGASHTEAFF.

The V gene is TRBV5-6, the J gene TRBJ2-7, with D hard to call. The CDR3 runs to 14 residues. The germline CDR1 and CDR2 sequences are SGHDT and YYEEEE. V was cut by 1 base and J by 2 bases, with 10 bases left in between. The CDR3 here is CASSLLATTYEQYF. For the CDR3, the DNA is TGTGCCAGCAGCTTGCTTGCTACAACCTACGAGCAGTACTTC. The complete variable domain, with remaining parts taken from reference TRBV5-6 and TRBJ2-7, reads DAGVTQSPTHLIKTRGQQVTLRCSPKSGHDTVSWYQQALGQGPQFIFQYYEEEERQRGNFPDRFSGHQFPNYSSELNVNALLLGDSALYLCASSLLATTYEQYFGPGTRLTVT.

This chain joins TRBV10-2 and TRBJ2-1; D is tentatively TRBD1 or TRBD2 (5 bases each). The CDR3 has 13 amino acids. The V end was cut by 6 bases, the J end by 9 bases, with 15 bases between. Germline V CDR1 and CDR2: WSHSY, SAAADI. Here the CDR3 DNA reads TGCGCCAGCAGCGACAACAGGACTGTTGAGCAGTTCTTC. Its translation is CASSDNRTVEQFF.

The rearrangement links TRBV7-3 to TRBJ2-1; no definite D call. The CDR3 has 12 residues. The V gene lost 2 bases and the J gene lost 8 bases, with 7 bases spanning the gap. The germline V gene has CDR1 SGHTA and CDR2 FQGTGA. CDR3: CASSLPRYEQFF. The CDR3 nucleotides are TGTGCCAGCAGCTTACCAAGGTATGAGCAGTTCTTC.

This clone has just one count. CDR3 loop: CASSQGDTQYF. For the CDR3, the DNA is TGCGCCAGCAGCCAAGGAGATACGCAGTATTTT. V gene TRBV4-1 combines with J gene TRBJ2-3; D uncertain. This CDR3 spans 11 amino acids. Per germline, CDR1 MGHRA and CDR2 YSYEKL. Trimming removed 1 base from V and 5 bases from J, with 1 base in between.

The chain combines TRBV7-2 with TRBJ2-7, with 10 bases identical to TRBD1. Trimming cost V 1 base and J 3 bases; bases outside gene matches: 3. This CDR3 has 15 amino acids. Germline V gives CDR1 SGHTA, CDR2 FQGNSA. CDR3 nucleotides: TGTGCCAGCAGCTTAGGGGACAGGGGTAGCTACGAGCAGTACTTC. This codes for CASSLGDRGSYEQYF.

The rearrangement uses TRBV27 and TRBJ2-7; TRBD2 aligns across 10 bases. Germline V gene data show CDR1 as MNHEY and CDR2 as SMNVEV (reference sequence). This CDR3 is built from 15 residues. Trimming took 6 bases from V and 4 from J; bases not matched to a gene: 9. The CDR3 region has the DNA TGTGCCAGCAGACGAACACTAGCGGGACTATACGAGCAGTACTTC. Translated: CASRRTLAGLYEQYF.

This chain connects TRBV7-2 to TRBJ2-7, with 9 bases lining up with TRBD2. CDR1 and CDR2 (germline): SGHTA, FQGNSA. V gave up 7 bases and J gave up 5 bases; unmatched junction bases: 9. There are 14 residues in the CDR3. CDR3 protein: CASTKQGLADEQYF. CDR3 coding DNA: TGTGCCAGCACCAAACAGGGACTAGCCGACGAGCAGTACTTC.